One and the same sample provided the 8 T cell receptor beta chains below, sequenced in a study of blood T cells in healthy people across ages (dated by TCRdb to about 2015). The library was prepared using 5' RACE. Sequencing instrument: Illumina HiSeq 2500. The second PCR ran for about 6 to 12 cycles and used a J-beta primer mix along with a sample-barcoded 5' primer. TCRdb trimmed public reads at Q25 via fastp, called clones via MiXCR and kept in-frame beta chains. Every distinct CDR3 protein forms one entry, paired with its most common genes and DNA. Recorded for this sample are more than 900,000 distinct CDR3 sequences; approximately 25% of them occurred a single time. Around 0.75% of the sample belongs to the ten largest clones. This same sample was also taken into another study, of T cells of mothers and their children.

Sequencing was done on a sample of blood. The receptors derive from a girl aged 2-9 years in good health.

This clonotype showed up just a few times. V is TRBV12-3 or TRBV12-4 and J is TRBJ2-7, with D unresolved. The CDR3 sequence is 11 residues long. Trimming shortened V by 6 bases and J by 2 bases, and 5 bases separated the two germline ends. The CDR3 reads CASRITYEQYF. The CDR3, as DNA: TGTGCCAGCAGGATTACCTACGAGCAGTACTTC.

This chain joins TRBV6-2 or TRBV6-3 and TRBJ2-5, with TRBD1 matching 12 bases. The end of the DNA aligns better with TRBJ2-1, so the J call may be wrong. Germline assignment: CDR1 MNHEY and CDR2 SVGEGT. CDR3 length equals 16 residues. The CDR3: CASSKPGQGAKNEQFF. As DNA, the CDR3 is TGTGCCAGCAGTAAGCCGGGACAGGGGGCCAAGAATGAGCAGTTCTTC.

This chain joins TRBV7-9 and TRBJ2-1, with D maybe TRBD2 (5 bases). CDR1 and CDR2 from the germline V gene are SEHNR and FQNEAQ (reference sequence). This CDR3 is 12 amino acids long. Trimming left V 7 bases short and J 6 bases short, with 10 bases between. DNA for the CDR3: TGTGCCAGCAAATACGAGGGCAATGAGCAGTTCTTC. It codes for CASKYEGNEQFF.

The chain employs TRBV7-9 and TRBJ2-5; D gene ambiguous. Trimming cost V 2 bases and J 2 bases, with 9 bases left between them. The CDR3 runs to 14 residues. Per germline, CDR1 SEHNR and CDR2 FQNEAQ (reference sequence). CDR3 protein: CASSLLAEQETQYF. DNA for the CDR3: TGTGCCAGCAGCTTACTGGCAGAGCAAGAGACCCAGTACTTC.

This chain uses TRBV7-2 with TRBJ1-2, with 7 positions matching TRBD1. The CDR3 is 15 residues long. Germline V gene lookup returns CDR1 SGHTA and CDR2 FQGNSA. V lost 4 bases and J lost 3; bases outside the gene matches: 8. The CDR3 nucleotides are TGTGCCAGCAGCTCATACGCCGGGACAGACTATGGCTACACCTTC. Protein: CASSSYAGTDYGYTF. Full variable domain (outside the CDR3, taken from reference TRBV7-2 and TRBJ1-2): GAGVSQSPSNKVTEKGKDVELRCDPISGHTALYWYRQSLGQGLEFLIYFQGNSAPDKSGLPSDRFSAERTGGSVSTLTIQRTQQEDSAVYLCASSSYAGTDYGYTFGSGTRLTVV.

There are a few counts of this clonotype. One end of the junction is discordant with germline, which a read error may explain. The rearrangement uses TRBV20-1 and TRBJ1-1, with D possibly matching TRBD1 (6 bases). The germline gives CDR1 DFQATT, CDR2 SNEGSKA (reference sequence). The length of the CDR3 is 17 residues. CDR3: CSAKDRDTGGVNTEAFF. The CDR3 DNA is TGCAGTGCTAAAGACCGGGACACCGGCGGGGTGAACACTGAGGCTTTCTTT.

The sample holds one count of this clonotype. The genes are TRBV20-1 and TRBJ2-7; D is ambiguous. The CDR3 spans 15 residues. Trimming removed 0 bases from V and 2 bases from J, with 14 bases in between. Germline V CDR1 and CDR2: DFQATT, SNEGSKA (reference sequence). CDR3 sequence reads: CSARDLRTTAYEQYF. Written as DNA, the CDR3 is TGCAGTGCTAGAGATCTGCGGACGACCGCCTACGAGCAGTACTTC.

The chain employs TRBV27 and TRBJ2-7, with D perhaps TRBD1 (6 bases). In germline, CDR1 is MNHEY, CDR2 SMNVEV (reference sequence). The length of the CDR3 is 15 residues. The germline V and J ends were trimmed by 6 bases and 6 bases, with 21 bases remaining between them. The CDR3 nucleotides are TGTGCCAGCAGCCTGATAGGCGAAGGGGGATTCGAGCAGTACTTC. This sequence encodes CASSLIGEGGFEQYF.